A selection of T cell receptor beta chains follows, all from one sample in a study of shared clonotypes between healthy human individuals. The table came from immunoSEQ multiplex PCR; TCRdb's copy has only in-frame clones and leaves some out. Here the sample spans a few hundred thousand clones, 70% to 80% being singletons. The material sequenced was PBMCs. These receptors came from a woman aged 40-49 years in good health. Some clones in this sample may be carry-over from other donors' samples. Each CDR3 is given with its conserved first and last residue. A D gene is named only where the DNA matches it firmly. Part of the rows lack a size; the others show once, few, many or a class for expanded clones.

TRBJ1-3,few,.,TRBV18,TGTGCCAGCTCCCCATATGCCGAGTCTGGAAACACCATATATTTT,CASSPYAESGNTIYF
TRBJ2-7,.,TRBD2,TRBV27,TGTGCCAGCAGTTTTAGCGGGAGTTACGAGCAGTACTTC,CASSFSGSYEQYF
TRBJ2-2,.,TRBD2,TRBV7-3,TGTGCCAGCAGCTTCGGGACTAGCGGGAGCGGGGAGCTGTTTTTT,CASSFGTSGSGELFF
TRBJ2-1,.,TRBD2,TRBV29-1,TGCAGCATTATAGCGGGAGGGCCGTACAATGAGCAGTTCTTC,CSIIAGGPYNEQFF
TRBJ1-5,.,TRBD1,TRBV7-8,TGTGCCAGCAGCTTAGCCGGACAGGGAAGCAATCAGCCCCAGCATTTT,CASSLAGQGSNQPQHF
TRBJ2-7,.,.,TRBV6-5,TGTGCCACCTCCCGGGCACAGCGTTACGAGCAGTACTTC,CATSRAQRYEQYF
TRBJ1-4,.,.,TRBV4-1,TGCGCCAGCAGCCCGCTGATTGGACAGTTTAATGAAAAACTGTTTTTT,CASSPLIGQFNEKLFF
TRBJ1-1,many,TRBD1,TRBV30,TGTGCCTCGGACAGGGGAGGCACAGAAGCTTTCTTT,CASDRGGTEAFF
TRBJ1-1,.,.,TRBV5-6,TGTGCCAGCAGCCCCGGGGTTCTAGAGGCGAACACTGAAGCTTTCTTT,CASSPGVLEANTEAFF
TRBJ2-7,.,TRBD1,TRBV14,TGTGCCAGCAGCCAAGATCGAGGGACAGCCGTCTCCTACGAGCAGTACTTC,CASSQDRGTAVSYEQYF
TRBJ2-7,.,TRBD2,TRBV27,TGTGCCAGCAGTTTTCGGGCAGGGAGGGCCGGGGAGCAGTACTTC,CASSFRAGRAGEQYF
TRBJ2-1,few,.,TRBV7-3,TGTGCCAGCAGCTTAATGAGAATCTCCTACAATGAGCAGTTCTTC,CASSLMRISYNEQFF
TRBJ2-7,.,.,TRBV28,TGTGCCAGCAGCTCAACTGTTTGGGAGCAGTACTTC,CASSSTVWEQYF
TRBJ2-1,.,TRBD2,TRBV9,TGTGCCAGCAGCCCCTTGTTTGGACTAGCGGGACATGAGCAGTTCTTC,CASSPLFGLAGHEQFF
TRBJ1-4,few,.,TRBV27,TGTGCCAGCAGTTTATCGAGCAGGGGAAGGGAAAAACTGTTTTTT,CASSLSSRGREKLFF
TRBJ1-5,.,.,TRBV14,TGTGCCAGCAGACCCTTAGATCAGCCCCAGCATTTT,CASRPLDQPQHF
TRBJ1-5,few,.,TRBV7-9,TGTGCCAGCAGCTTAGGGACCGCGTACCAGCCCCAGCATTTT,CASSLGTAYQPQHF
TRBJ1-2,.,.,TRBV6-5,TGTGCCAGCAGTTACGGGAGGAGCTATGGCTACACCTTC,CASSYGRSYGYTF
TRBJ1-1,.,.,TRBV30,TGTGCCTGGAGGGGGGGGAACACTGAAGCTTTCTTT,CAWRGGNTEAFF
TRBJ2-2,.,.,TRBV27,TGTGCCAGCAGACAGGGGAGTAGCGGCACCGGGGAGCTGTTTTTT,CASRQGSSGTGELFF
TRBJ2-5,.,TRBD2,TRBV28,TGTGCCAGCACCCAATCCGGGGGGGCTATGCGGGAGCAGTACTTC,CASTQSGGAMREQYF
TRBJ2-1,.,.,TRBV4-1,TGCGCCAGCAGCCAAGTTGACCTGATATCCTACAATGAGCAGTTCTTC,CASSQVDLISYNEQFF
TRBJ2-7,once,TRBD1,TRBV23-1,TGCGCCAGCAGTCAACGGGACAGGTTTGAGGAGCAGTACTTC,CASSQRDRFEEQYF
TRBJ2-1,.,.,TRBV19,TGTGCCAGTACCGGGACCGCCGCGGACAATGAGCAGTTCTTC,CASTGTAADNEQFF
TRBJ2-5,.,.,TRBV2,TGTGCCAGCAGTGAAGCAGGCCCGGCGTTGGAGACCCAGTACTTC,CASSEAGPALETQYF
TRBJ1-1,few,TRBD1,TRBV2,TGTGCCAGCAGTTGGGACAGGAGAACTTTCTTT,CASSWDRRTFF
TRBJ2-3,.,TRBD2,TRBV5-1,TGCGCCAGCAGCTTGGCGGGCGGGAGGGCCCAAACTAGCACAGATACGCAGTATTTT,CASSLAGGRAQTSTDTQYF
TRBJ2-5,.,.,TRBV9,TGTGCCAGCAGCGTAGGGTTATCGGGGGAGACCCAGTACTTC,CASSVGLSGETQYF
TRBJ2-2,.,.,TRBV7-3,TGTGCCAGCAGGCGAAGGACAGCGAACACCGGGGAGCTGTTTTTT,CASRRRTANTGELFF
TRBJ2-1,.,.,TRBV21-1,TGTGCCAGCAGCAACTCACGGGGCTCCTACAATGAGCAGTTCTTC,CASSNSRGSYNEQFF
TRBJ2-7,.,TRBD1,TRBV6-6,TGTGCCAGCAGAACCGGGACAGGGGATACTTACGAGCAGTACTTC,CASRTGTGDTYEQYF
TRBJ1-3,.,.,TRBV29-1,TGCAGCGTTGATGGGACCGGAAACACCATATATTTT,CSVDGTGNTIYF
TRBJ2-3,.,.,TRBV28,TGTGCCAGCAGTTTAGGTCAGCGGGCCGATACGCAGTATTTT,CASSLGQRADTQYF